Listed here are 15 T cell receptor beta chains from one sample, sequenced in a study of Graves' ophthalmopathy and Graves' hyperthyroidism. CDR3 regions of TCR beta were amplified from RNA transcripts. HTBI primers primed a first-round RT-PCR, and a second-round multiplex PCR followed. One entry per CDR3 protein results from TCRdb running MiXCR on the multiplex PCR reads. In the table there are around 51,000 distinct CDR3 sequences, over 40% of which are singletons. Material for sequencing was peripheral blood. All receptors come from an adult man with Graves' ophthalmopathy.

In the case of this clonotype: One end of the junction is discordant with germline, which a read error may explain. The rearrangement joins TRBV5-1 to TRBJ1-5; D call uncertain. CDR3 length equals 15 residues. Germline V gives CDR1 SGHRS, CDR2 YFSETQ. The CDR3 region has the DNA TGCGCCGGCAGCCGTTCCAGGCTGGGCAATCAGCCCCAGCATTTT. As protein: CAGSRSRLGNQPQHF.

At least ten counts were recorded for this clonotype. The chain has TRBV5-5 and TRBJ2-3, with unresolved D. The CDR3 runs to 12 residues. Germline CDR1 and CDR2: SGHKS and YYEKEE (reference sequence). Trimming took off 4 bases at V and 3 bases at J, with 6 bases between the two ends. CDR3 bases: TGTGCCAGCAGCCCGAGAACAGATACGCAGTATTTT. It specifies CASSPRTDTQYF.

The sample holds a few counts of this clonotype. V gene TRBV19 combines with J gene TRBJ2-3; TRBD2 matches 8 bases. Germline CDR1 is LNHDA and CDR2 is SQIVND (reference sequence). The CDR3 is 14 residues long. The ends lost 6 bases at V and 4 bases at J; junction bases unmatched: 6. CDR3 sequence reads: CASSTGTSSDTQYF. DNA of the CDR3: TGTGCCAGTAGCACCGGGACTAGTTCAGATACGCAGTATTTT. The complete variable domain, with remaining parts taken from reference TRBV19 and TRBJ2-3, reads DGGITQSPKYLFRKEGQNVTLSCEQNLNHDAMYWYRQDPGQGLRLIYYSQIVNDFQKGDIAEGYSVSREKKESFPLTVTSAQKNPTAFYLCASSTGTSSDTQYFGPGTRLTVL.

This clonotype was counted between two and nine times. A much larger clone lies a single base off, so this may be a read error. The chain has TRBV20-1 and TRBJ2-1; 15 bases map to TRBD2. Germline V gene data show CDR1 as DFQATT and CDR2 as SNEGSKA (reference sequence). CDR3 size: 15 residues. This CDR3 reads CSARGGTSGRNERFF. CDR3 nucleotide sequence: TGCAGTGCTAGAGGTGGGACTAGCGGGAGGAATGAGCGGTTCTTC.

Details on this clonotype: Just one base apart from a much larger clone, this may be a read error. The CDR3 ends on some other residue instead of the conserved phenylalanine or tryptophan, so this is likely a read error. The CDR3 here is CASTGLAGKSSYNEQFL. The CDR3 DNA is TGTGCCAGCACGGGACTAGCGGGCAAGAGCTCCTACAATGAGCAGTTCCTC. The chain employs TRBV24-1 and TRBJ2-1; 12 nucleotides line up with TRBD2. The CDR3 runs to 17 residues. Germline values: CDR1 KGHDR, CDR2 SFDVKD. J was trimmed by 0 bases and V by 11 bases; bases with no gene match: 10.

In its sample, this clonotype was seen many times. V gene TRBV3-1 combines with J gene TRBJ2-7, with 9 positions matching TRBD1. This CDR3 is 15 amino acids long. After removal of 5 bases from V and 3 bases from J, the junction contained 8 bases not matched to a gene. Germline assignment: CDR1 LGHDT and CDR2 YNNKEL (reference sequence). The CDR3 DNA follows: TGTGCCAGCAGCGGAACAGGGGGCGCGCGCTACGAGCAGTACTTC. Translated: CASSGTGGARYEQYF.

This clonotype was seen repeatedly, ten times or more. The chain recombines TRBV19 with TRBJ2-1; 8 nucleotides align to TRBD2. The CDR3 length is 15 residues. Germline V gives CDR1 LNHDA, CDR2 SQIVND (reference sequence). Trimming took 3 bases from V and 8 from J; bases not matched to a gene: 9. CDR3 loop: CASSMPSGSGYEQFF. The CDR3 DNA reads TGTGCCAGTAGTATGCCCAGCGGGAGTGGTTATGAGCAGTTCTTC.

In its sample, this clonotype is medium-sized (0.01 to 0.1%). The chain uses TRBV25-1 and TRBJ1-5; no clear D. The germline gives CDR1 MGHDK, CDR2 SYGVNS. With 6 bases removed from V and 0 bases from J, the gap between germline ends came to 24 bases. The CDR3 is made up of 19 amino acids. This CDR3 is CASSSPPLWQISSNQPQHF. In nucleotides, the CDR3 is TGTGCCAGCAGCAGCCCCCCCCTCTGGCAGATAAGTAGCAATCAGCCCCAGCATTTT.

The chain combines TRBV20-1 with TRBJ1-5; perhaps TRBD1 as D (5 bases). Germline V lookup: CDR1 DFQATT, CDR2 SNEGSKA (reference sequence). This CDR3 region has 14 residues. Deletions cut 5 bases from V and 8 bases from J, with 19 bases between. The CDR3 nucleotides are TGCAGTGCTGGGGAGGGGAGTGATTTTGAGCCCCAGCATTTT. Its translation is CSAGEGSDFEPQHF.

The rearrangement joins TRBV20-1 to TRBJ2-7; D call uncertain. This CDR3 spans 12 amino acids. Germline loops: CDR1 DFQATT, CDR2 SNEGSKA (reference sequence). Trimming left V 3 bases short and J 5 bases short, with 11 bases between. CDR3 sequence reads: CSASSRNDEQYF. Written as DNA, the CDR3 is TGCAGTGCTAGTAGCAGGAACGACGAGCAGTACTTC.

This clonotype was recorded at least ten times. The genes are TRBV9 and TRBJ2-3, with D possibly being TRBD1 or TRBD2 (5 bases each). CDR3 length equals 16 residues. CDR1 and CDR2 (germline): SGDLS, YYNGEE. Between the trimmed V and J ends, which lost 3 bases and 6 bases, there was a span of 20 bases. The CDR3 spells CASSATGTGISDTQYF. CDR3 sequence (DNA): TGTGCCAGCAGCGCAACCGGGACGGGGATTTCCGATACGCAGTATTTT.

J is TRBJ2-1 and V is TRBV20-1; TRBD2 matches 8 bases. CDR1 and CDR2 from the germline V gene are DFQATT and SNEGSKA (reference sequence). The V segment lost 0 bases and the J segment 6 bases; nucleotides outside the gene matches: 4. The CDR3 runs 14 residues. The chain's CDR3 is CSAREQAGVNEQFF. The DNA for the CDR3 is TGCAGTGCTAGAGAACAAGCGGGAGTCAATGAGCAGTTCTTC.

This clonotype has just a few counts. This clone may be a read error of a much larger clone one base away. The chain combines TRBV6-4 with TRBJ2-7; D may match TRBD1 or TRBD2 (6 bases each). Germline CDR1 is MRHNA and CDR2 is SNTAGT. The CDR3 totals 16 residues. Trimming took 0 bases from V and 2 from J, leaving 14 bases between them. CDR3 sequence (DNA): TGTGCCAGCAGTGACTCTGGAGGGGGAGTCGCCTACGAGCAGTACTTC. Translating gives CASSDSGGGVAYEQYF.

The table lists this clonotype with many counts. The genes are TRBV19 and TRBJ1-1; 8 bases match TRBD1. After removal of 7 bases from V and 4 bases from J, the junction contained 5 bases not matched to a gene. The germline V gene has CDR1 LNHDA and CDR2 SQIVND (reference sequence). The CDR3 totals 13 residues. The CDR3 protein is CASKDRETTEAFF. CDR3 bases: TGTGCCAGTAAGGACAGGGAGACCACTGAAGCTTTCTTT.

The CDR3 DNA follows: TGTGCCAGCAGTTTCCTGGCGGGAGCGGGCCTAGTGCTCTCTGGGGCCAACGTCCTGACTTTC. Translated: CASSFLAGAGLVLSGANVLTF. The chain has TRBV6-5 and TRBJ2-6; the match to TRBD2 covers 7 bases. With V trimmed by 4 bases and J by 0 bases, 18 bases remained unmatched. CDR3 length: 21 residues. The V gene's germline CDR1 is MNHEY and CDR2 SVGAGI.